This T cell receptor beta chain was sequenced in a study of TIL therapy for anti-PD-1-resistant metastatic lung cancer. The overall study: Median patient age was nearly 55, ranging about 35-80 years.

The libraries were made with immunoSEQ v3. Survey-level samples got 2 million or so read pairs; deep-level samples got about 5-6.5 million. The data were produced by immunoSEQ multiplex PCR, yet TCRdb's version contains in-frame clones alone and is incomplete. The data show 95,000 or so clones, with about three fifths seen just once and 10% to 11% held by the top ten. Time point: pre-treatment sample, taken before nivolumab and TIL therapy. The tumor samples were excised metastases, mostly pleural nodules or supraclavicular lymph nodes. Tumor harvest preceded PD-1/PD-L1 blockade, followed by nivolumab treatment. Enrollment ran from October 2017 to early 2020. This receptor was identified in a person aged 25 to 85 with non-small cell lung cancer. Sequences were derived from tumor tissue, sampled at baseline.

The CDR3 here is CASSTNREQKLFF. Written as DNA, the CDR3 is TGTGCCAGCAGCACGAACAGGGAACAAAAACTGTTTTTT. This chain uses TRBV2 with TRBJ1-4; possible D gene TRBD1, 6 bases. The germline gives CDR1 SNHLY, CDR2 FYNNEI. CDR3 length: 13 amino acids. V lost 6 bases to trimming and J lost 9 bases, with 14 bases between them.